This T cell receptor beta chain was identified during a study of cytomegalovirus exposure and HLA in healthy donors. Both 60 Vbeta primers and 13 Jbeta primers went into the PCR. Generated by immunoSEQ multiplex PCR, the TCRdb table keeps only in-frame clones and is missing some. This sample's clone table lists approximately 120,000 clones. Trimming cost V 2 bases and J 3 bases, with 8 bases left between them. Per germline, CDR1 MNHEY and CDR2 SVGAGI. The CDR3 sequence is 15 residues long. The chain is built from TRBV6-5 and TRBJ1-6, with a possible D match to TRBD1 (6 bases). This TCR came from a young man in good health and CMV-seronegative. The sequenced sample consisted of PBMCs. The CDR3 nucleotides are TGTGCCAGCAGTTACGGGGACAACTATAATTCACCCCTCCACTTT. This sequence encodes CASSYGDNYNSPLHF.